The 30 T cell receptor beta chains reported below all come from one sample, sequenced in a study of cytomegalovirus exposure and HLA in healthy donors. With 60 Vbeta and 13 Jbeta primers, the PCR was carried out. Here immunoSEQ multiplex PCR was the method, and the copy in TCRdb shows in-frame clones only, minus some. Found here are about 190,000 clones, roughly four fifths of them singletons; the top ten hold more than 1.5%. The sample taken for sequencing was PBMCs. The receptor source for this set is a man aged 18 to 30 in good health and CMV-seronegative.

This chain links TRBV25-1 with TRBJ2-7, with D possibly matching TRBD2 (6 bases). There are 13 residues in the CDR3. Germline lookup yields CDR1 MGHDK and CDR2 SYGVNS. The V end lost 3 bases, the J end lost 4 bases, and 10 bases lay between the germline ends. CDR3 nucleotide sequence: TGTGCCAGCAGTGATGGAGGGCTATACGAGCAGTACTTC. Amino acids: CASSDGGLYEQYF.

The rearrangement joins TRBV16 to TRBJ1-5; weak D call: TRBD1 (5 bases). Between the trimmed V and J ends, which lost 0 bases and 0 bases, there was a span of 6 bases. Germline lookup yields CDR1 KGHSY and CDR2 FQNENV. CDR3 size: 15 residues. This CDR3 is CASSQSTDSNQPQHF. The CDR3 nucleotides are TGTGCCAGCAGCCAATCGACAGATAGCAATCAGCCCCAGCATTTT.

This rearrangement joins TRBV5-1 to TRBJ2-5, with TRBD2 as a possible D gene (6 bases). Gene TRBJ2-7 matches the end of the DNA better, so the J call may be wrong. The CDR3 sequence is 13 residues long. Germline V gene data show CDR1 as SGHRS and CDR2 as YFSETQ. The CDR3 bases are TGCGCCAGCATTCCCGGGAGACTCTACGAGCAGTACTTC. Amino acids: CASIPGRLYEQYF.

This clone was detected only a few times. This chain uses TRBV29-1 with TRBJ1-2, with a weak D call TRBD1 (5 bases). V dropped 7 bases and J dropped 7 bases, with 16 bases sitting between them. This CDR3 spans 12 amino acids. CDR1 is SQVTM, CDR2 ANQGSEA, per germline. DNA for the CDR3: TGCAGCGCCGCGGGACTGGATCGTGGCTACACCTTC. Amino acid sequence: CSAAGLDRGYTF.

This chain connects TRBV28 to TRBJ2-2, with D maybe TRBD2 (6 bases). The CDR3 totals 17 residues. The V and J ends lost 4 bases and 5 bases respectively, with 20 bases between them. Germline V gene sequence: CDR1 MDHEN, CDR2 SYDVKM. In DNA, the CDR3 is TGTGCCAGCAGTTCTAGATCGTGGGAGGAGGGAACCGGGGAGCTGTTTTTT. Protein product: CASSSRSWEEGTGELFF. Variable domain in full (rest from reference TRBV28 and TRBJ2-2): DVKVTQSSRYLVKRTGEKVFLECVQDMDHENMFWYRQDPGLGLRLIYFSYDVKMKEKGDIPEGYSVSREKKERFSLILESASTNQTSMYLCASSSRSWEEGTGELFFGEGSRLTVL.

This clone was observed once. The chain has TRBV28 and TRBJ2-1, with TRBD2 matching over 11 bases. Germline CDR1 MDHEN, CDR2 SYDVKM. The CDR3 runs to 16 residues. V dropped 6 bases and J dropped 0; count of bases not matched to a gene: 4. CDR3: CASRTSGELSYNEQFF. The CDR3 DNA reads TGTGCCAGCAGGACTAGCGGGGAACTCTCCTACAATGAGCAGTTCTTC. The variable domain in full, with the rest retrieved from reference TRBV28 and TRBJ2-1, is DVKVTQSSRYLVKRTGEKVFLECVQDMDHENMFWYRQDPGLGLRLIYFSYDVKMKEKGDIPEGYSVSREKKERFSLILESASTNQTSMYLCASRTSGELSYNEQFFGPGTRLTVL.

The V gene is TRBV27, the J gene TRBJ2-1; TRBD2 aligns across 9 bases. The V segment lost 3 bases and the J segment 4 bases; nucleotides outside the gene matches: 7. This CDR3 spans 16 amino acids. From germline, CDR1 is MNHEY and CDR2 SMNVEV (reference sequence). The CDR3 region is CASSFAGGKIYNEQFF. The DNA of the CDR3 is TGTGCCAGCAGTTTTGCGGGAGGGAAAATATACAATGAGCAGTTCTTC.

This clone was recorded a few times. The V call is TRBV7-9, the J call TRBJ2-7; a weak D match, TRBD2 (5 bases). Looked up from germline, CDR1 is SEHNR and CDR2 is FQNEAQ (reference sequence). V gave up 1 base and J gave up 4 bases, with 11 bases separating them. This CDR3 contains 14 residues. The CDR3 nucleotides read TGTGCCAGCAGCTTAGTTGGGAGAAGTTACGAGCAGTACTTC. It encodes CASSLVGRSYEQYF.

The chain has TRBV10-2 and TRBJ2-5; 8 nucleotides match TRBD1. Trimming cost V 10 bases and J 1 base; bases outside gene matches: 5. CDR3 length: 13 residues. The V gene's germline CDR1 is WSHSY and CDR2 SAAADI. DNA for the CDR3: TGCGCCACCCTCAGGGGGCTCCAAGAGACCCAGTACTTC. Translating it yields CATLRGLQETQYF.

This chain uses TRBV4-3 with TRBJ2-5, with D maybe TRBD2 (7 bases). The length of the CDR3 is 17 residues. Germline CDR1 is LGHNA and CDR2 is YSLEER. V was cut by 5 bases and J by 5 bases, with 24 bases left in between. This CDR3 is CASSLEPGRGQKETQYF. CDR3 DNA sequence: TGCGCCAGCAGCTTAGAACCGGGGCGGGGGCAAAAGGAGACCCAGTACTTC.

V usage is TRBV5-1 and J usage is TRBJ2-5, with 10 bases fitting TRBD2. V lost 2 bases, J lost 5 bases, and 9 bases stayed unmatched. The germline CDR1 and CDR2 sequences are SGHRS and YFSETQ. This CDR3 spans 16 amino acids. The chain's CDR3 is CASSFASGGMEETQYF. The CDR3 DNA is TGCGCCAGCAGCTTCGCTAGCGGGGGTATGGAGGAGACCCAGTACTTC.

CDR3 nucleotide sequence: TGTGCCAGCAGCGTAGATCCCCGGAGAGCGAACACTGAAGCTTTCTTT. It specifies CASSVDPRRANTEAFF. The chain combines TRBV9 with TRBJ1-1; D is undetermined. The V end was cut by 0 bases, the J end by 1 base, with 13 bases between. The germline V gene encodes CDR1 SGDLS and CDR2 YYNGEE. The CDR3 covers 16 residues.

CDR3 DNA sequence: TGTGCCAGCAGCCCAGGGGGCAGGGGCGGCAATCAGCCCCAGCATTTT. Protein sequence: CASSPGGRGGNQPQHF. V gene TRBV7-9 combines with J gene TRBJ1-5, with 8 bases that match TRBD1. With V trimmed by 5 bases and J by 2 bases, 8 bases remained unmatched. The CDR3 is 16 amino acids. CDR1 SEHNR and CDR2 FQNEAQ come from the germline V gene (reference sequence).

Concerning this clone itself: A read error may produce the germline difference seen at one junction end. Other DNA variants within this sample encode the same CDR3. The V gene is TRBV6-1, the J gene TRBJ2-7, with D maybe TRBD2 (6 bases). CDR1 is MNHNS, CDR2 SASEGT, per germline. This CDR3 comprises 13 residues. CDR3 protein: CASRGLLPYEQYF. In nucleotides, the CDR3 is TGTGCCAGCAGGGGACTTCTACCCTATGAGCAGTACTTC.

J is TRBJ2-3 and V is TRBV6-5; possible D gene TRBD1, 6 bases. Trimming took 2 bases from V and 3 from J, leaving 12 bases between them. CDR1 is MNHEY, CDR2 SVGAGI, per germline. CDR3 size: 15 residues. CDR3 sequence reads: CASSYRGGITDTQYF. The CDR3, as DNA: TGTGCCAGCAGTTACAGAGGGGGAATAACAGATACGCAGTATTTT.

This clone was seen just once. The gene calls are TRBV4-1 and TRBJ2-1; TRBD1 aligns across 7 bases. CDR3 size: 15 residues. After removal of 1 base from V and 3 bases from J, the junction contained 3 bases not matched to a gene. Germline V gene data show CDR1 as MGHRA and CDR2 as YSYEKL. The CDR3 DNA reads as TGCGCCAGCAGCCAAGGCCGACAGGGCTACAATGAGCAGTTCTTC. Protein product: CASSQGRQGYNEQFF.

Concerning this clone itself: Additional DNA sequences in this sample encode the identical CDR3. This rearrangement joins TRBV19 to TRBJ2-1; D possibly corresponds to TRBD2 (6 bases). With 3 bases removed from V and 0 bases from J, the gap between germline ends came to 9 bases. The germline gives CDR1 LNHDA, CDR2 SQIVND (reference sequence). The CDR3 sequence is 15 residues long. In DNA form, the CDR3 reads TGTGCCAGTAGTATCGGGGGTCCCTCCTACAATGAGCAGTTCTTC. Translated: CASSIGGPSYNEQFF. Full variable domain (rest looked up from reference TRBV19 and TRBJ2-1): DGGITQSPKYLFRKEGQNVTLSCEQNLNHDAMYWYRQDPGQGLRLIYYSQIVNDFQKGDIAEGYSVSREKKESFPLTVTSAQKNPTAFYLCASSIGGPSYNEQFFGPGTRLTVL.

Concerning this clone: An end of the junction does not agree with germline; a read error may underlie this. The CDR3 loop reads CASSPGQRGPYEQYF. The CDR3 coding sequence is TGTGCTAGCAGCCCGGGACAGAGGGGCCCCTACGAGCAGTACTTC. The rearrangement links TRBV7-7 to TRBJ2-7; TRBD1 matches 7 bases. The CDR3 consists of 15 residues. The V gene's germline CDR1 is SSHAT and CDR2 FNYEAQ (reference sequence).

This rearrangement joins TRBV5-4 to TRBJ2-1; D gene uncertain. Trimming took 2 bases from V and 7 from J, leaving 13 bases between them. CDR1 is SGHNT and CDR2 is YYREEE in the germline V gene (reference sequence). This CDR3 spans 14 amino acids. The CDR3 DNA reads as TGTGCCAGCAGCTTCGGTCCTCTCGGGAATGAGCAGTTCTTC. Translating it yields CASSFGPLGNEQFF.

This rearrangement joins TRBV9 to TRBJ1-4; TRBD1 is a possible D gene (6 bases). In germline, CDR1 is SGDLS, CDR2 YYNGEE. This CDR3 is 16 amino acids long. V was pared by 3 bases and J by 3 bases, with 15 bases between. CDR3 in amino acids: CASSGSDRWSNEKLFF. The CDR3 nucleotides are TGTGCCAGCAGCGGATCTGACAGGTGGTCTAATGAAAAACTGTTTTTT.

CDR3 in amino acids: CASSWGQLNTEAFF. DNA of the CDR3: TGTGCCAGCAGCTGGGGACAGCTTAACACTGAAGCTTTCTTT. This chain links TRBV5-8 with TRBJ1-1; 7 bases line up with TRBD1. V was pared by 3 bases and J by 2 bases, with 4 bases of the junction left unmatched. The CDR3 is 14 residues long. CDR1 and CDR2 (germline): SGHTS, YDEGEE.

The gene calls are TRBV11-2 and TRBJ2-3; D may be TRBD2 (5 bases). The V end lost 6 bases, the J end lost 3 bases, and 7 bases lay between the germline ends. CDR3 size: 12 residues. From germline, CDR1 is SGHAT and CDR2 FQNNGV. DNA of the CDR3: TGTGCCAGCAGACCGGGAACAGATACGCAGTATTTT. Its protein product is CASRPGTDTQYF.

The CDR3 nucleotides read TGTGCCAGCAGCCGAGGACAGGGCTCCTACGAGCAGTACTTC. This translates into CASSRGQGSYEQYF. The chain recombines TRBV13 with TRBJ2-7; 8 positions match TRBD1. Per the germline V gene, CDR1 is PRHDT and CDR2 is FYEKMQ (reference sequence). V lost 5 bases, J lost 0 bases, and 3 bases stayed unmatched. This CDR3 is 14 amino acids long.

This chain connects TRBV5-6 to TRBJ1-1, with TRBD1 matching over 8 bases. Germline values: CDR1 SGHDT, CDR2 YYEEEE. The CDR3 covers 15 residues. V shed 3 bases, J shed 3 bases, and the junction held 7 bases outside the gene matches. CDR3 sequence (DNA): TGTGCCAGCAGCTCGCCGACAGGGGTTGACACTGAAGCTTTCTTT. Protein product: CASSSPTGVDTEAFF.

In this sample, this clone turned up a few times. The chain carries TRBV12-5 and TRBJ1-5, with D perhaps TRBD1 (5 bases). This CDR3 is built from 15 residues. Per germline, CDR1 LGHNT and CDR2 FRNRAP. V dropped 1 base and J dropped 0 bases, with 7 bases sitting between them. This chain's CDR3 is CASGLGQYSNQPQHF. CDR3 nucleotide sequence: TGTGCTAGTGGTTTGGGACAGTATAGCAATCAGCCCCAGCATTTT.

This clone was seen just once. This rearrangement joins TRBV7-2 to TRBJ1-2; 7 bases map to TRBD1. J gave up 4 bases and V 5 bases, and 10 bases lay outside the gene matches. In germline, CDR1 is SGHTA, CDR2 FQGNSA. CDR3 length: 15 residues. The chain's CDR3 is CASSPNQQGTYGYTF. The DNA of the CDR3 is TGTGCCAGCAGCCCAAATCAACAGGGGACCTATGGCTACACCTTC.

The chain recombines TRBV2 with TRBJ1-6, with D uncertain. V gave up 5 bases and J gave up 10 bases, with 15 bases separating them. Germline V lookup: CDR1 SNHLY, CDR2 FYNNEI. The CDR3 spans 14 residues. CDR3 amino acids: CASSTGEGRSPLHF. CDR3 in DNA: TGTGCCAGCAGTACCGGGGAGGGCAGATCACCCCTCCACTTT.

This sequence joins TRBV18 and TRBJ2-6; no clear D. Germline values: CDR1 KGHSH, CDR2 LQKENI. V was clipped by 3 bases and J by 0 bases, with 15 bases between them. The CDR3 runs to 18 residues. CDR3 sequence reads: CASSPRIPQSSGANVLTF. As DNA, the CDR3 is TGTGCCAGCTCACCGAGGATTCCCCAAAGCTCTGGGGCCAACGTCCTGACTTTC.

In its sample, this clone was seen a few times. This CDR3 reads CASSLVGAGTGAYEQYF. In DNA form, the CDR3 reads TGTGCCAGCAGCTTAGTGGGGGCCGGGACAGGGGCCTACGAGCAGTACTTC. The chain couples TRBV7-8 to TRBJ2-7; 10 bases align to TRBD1. Germline-derived CDR1 and CDR2 are SGHVS and FQNEAQ. After removal of 1 base from V and 2 bases from J, the junction contained 8 bases not matched to a gene. The CDR3 totals 17 residues.

The chain employs TRBV7-3 and TRBJ2-2; 14 bases align to TRBD2. V trimming: 5 bases; J trimming: 7 bases; junction bases outside the gene matches: 15. The V gene's germline CDR1 is SGHTA and CDR2 FQGTGA. The CDR3 has 19 amino acids. The CDR3 sequence is CASSTIGTSGRRVGGELFF. The CDR3 region has the DNA TGTGCCAGCAGCACCATCGGGACTAGCGGGAGACGAGTCGGCGGGGAGCTGTTTTTT.